These 9 T cell receptor beta chains share one sample of origin, sequenced in a study. TCRdb ran MiXCR on the RT-PCR reads and lists one entry per CDR3 protein. The table shows approximately 720,000 distinct CDR3 sequences, with 14% occurring only once. The sample comprised memory CD4+ T cells from blood. Receptors originate from a female donor in good health, serving as a healthy control.

There are many counts of this clonotype. The gene calls are TRBV7-2 and TRBJ1-6, with D maybe TRBD1 (5 bases). Trimming cost V 5 bases and J 12 bases, with 11 bases left between them. Per germline, CDR1 SGHTA and CDR2 FQGNSA. The CDR3 contains 12 residues. In nucleotides, the CDR3 is TGTGCCAGCAGCATCTCGGGGGGACCCCTCCACTTT. The encoded protein is CASSISGGPLHF.

The chain has TRBV20-1 and TRBJ1-1; possible D gene TRBD1, 5 bases. V gave up 6 bases and J gave up 4 bases, with 18 bases separating them. Germline V CDR1 and CDR2: DFQATT, SNEGSKA (reference sequence). This CDR3 has 14 amino acids. Here the CDR3 reads CSADPGGAGTEAFF. The DNA for the CDR3 is TGCAGTGCGGACCCCGGTGGGGCTGGCACTGAAGCTTTCTTT.

This clonotype has ten or more counts. The V gene is TRBV12-3 or TRBV12-4, the J gene TRBJ2-2; no definite D call. V was cut by 4 bases and J by 4 bases, with 10 bases left in between. This CDR3 comprises 14 residues. The CDR3 loop is CASSWWGGTGELFF. The CDR3 DNA reads TGTGCCAGCAGTTGGTGGGGTGGCACCGGGGAGCTGTTTTTT.

The table lists this clonotype with many counts. The chain is built from TRBV12-3 or TRBV12-4 and TRBJ1-6; TRBD1 might be the D (5 bases). CDR3 length equals 14 residues. The V and J ends lost 6 bases and 4 bases respectively, with 10 bases between them. CDR3 sequence: CASSLQGYNSPLHF. CDR3 coding DNA: TGTGCCAGCAGCCTGCAGGGTTATAATTCACCCCTCCACTTT.

V and J are TRBV4-2 and TRBJ1-6; D uncertain. V was pared by 0 bases and J by 7 bases, with 7 bases between. The CDR3 runs 14 residues. In germline, CDR1 is LGHNA, CDR2 YNFKEQ. CDR3 region: CASSQDLVNSPLHF. The CDR3 bases are TGTGCCAGCAGCCAAGATTTGGTCAATTCACCCCTCCACTTT.

This clonotype has just a few counts. The rearrangement links TRBV5-1 to TRBJ2-1; 7 bases agree with TRBD2. The germline gives CDR1 SGHRS, CDR2 YFSETQ. V trimming: 2 bases; J trimming: 10 bases; junction bases outside the gene matches: 12. The length of the CDR3 is 15 residues. Written as DNA, the CDR3 is TGCGCCAGCAGCTTAGGAGCGGGAACATCAGGGGAGCAGTTCTTC. Translation: CASSLGAGTSGEQFF.

V usage is TRBV12-3 or TRBV12-4 and J usage is TRBJ2-7, with D possibly being TRBD2 (7 bases). The CDR3 length is 14 residues. The ends were cut back, 5 bases at V and 1 base at J, with 12 bases in the middle. CDR3 sequence: CASSRGGGSYEQYF. The CDR3 nucleotides read TGTGCCAGCAGTAGGGGGGGGGGTTCCTACGAGCAGTACTTC.

This clonotype was picked up many times. This chain links TRBV7-2 with TRBJ2-3, with a weak D call TRBD2 (6 bases). The V end lost 5 bases, the J end lost 2 bases, and 8 bases lay between the germline ends. This CDR3 spans 13 amino acids. The germline gives CDR1 SGHTA, CDR2 FQGNSA. The CDR3 DNA sequence: TGTGCCAGCAGCCGGGACTTCACAGATACGCAGTATTTT. This sequence encodes CASSRDFTDTQYF.

This clonotype was seen a handful of times. This sequence joins TRBV5-1 and TRBJ2-7; 8 bases map to TRBD2. V shed 4 bases, J shed 3 bases, and the junction held 15 bases outside the gene matches. Germline values: CDR1 SGHRS, CDR2 YFSETQ. The CDR3 sequence is 17 residues long. CDR3 DNA: TGCGCCAGCAGCGTCCGTTCGAGCGGGAGTTCGAGCTACGAGCAGTACTTC. Its translation is CASSVRSSGSSSYEQYF.